Below are 10 T cell receptor beta chains sequenced from a single sample in a study of blood T cells in healthy people across ages. The authors ran a second PCR of about 7 to 11 cycles using a sample-barcoded 5' primer and a J-beta primer mix. TCRdb ran MiXCR on the 5' RACE reads and lists one entry per CDR3 protein. The sample has 1.5 million to 2 million distinct CDR3 sequences; 25% to 30% are singletons. The sample consisted of blood. The receptors originated from a woman aged 25 to 39 in good health.

Many counts were recorded for this clonotype. This chain connects TRBV12-3 or TRBV12-4 to TRBJ2-6; 9 bases fit TRBD1. CDR3 size: 18 residues. Trimming at V came to 4 bases and at J to 5 bases, leaving 12 bases not matched to a gene. Here the CDR3 reads CASSSRDRVPLWANVLTF. Here the CDR3 DNA reads TGTGCCAGCAGTTCCCGGGACAGGGTCCCCCTCTGGGCCAACGTCCTGACTTTC.

This clonotype was seen only a few times. The rearrangement joins TRBV12-3 or TRBV12-4 to TRBJ2-1, with TRBD1 matching over 8 bases. The CDR3 spans 19 residues. Unmatched junction bases numbered 18, after V lost 6 bases and J lost 2 bases. The CDR3 sequence: CASSRTGLATLGTYNEQFF. DNA for the CDR3: TGTGCCAGCAGCCGGACAGGGTTAGCCACCCTAGGGACCTACAATGAGCAGTTCTTC.

The chain recombines TRBV28 with TRBJ1-2; perhaps TRBD1 as D (5 bases). CDR1 is MDHEN, CDR2 SYDVKM, per germline. The CDR3 has 13 residues. Trimming took 2 bases from V and 7 from J, leaving 11 bases between them. The CDR3 DNA is TGTGCCAGCAGTTTAAGGAGACAGAGTGGCTACACCTTC. The encoded protein is CASSLRRQSGYTF.

This clonotype was seen only once. The junction departs from the called germline gene at one end, perhaps through a read error. The chain recombines TRBV7-9 with TRBJ1-1; weak D call: TRBD1 (6 bases). CDR1 is SEHNR and CDR2 is FQNEAQ in the germline V gene (reference sequence). The CDR3 is 16 amino acids. DNA of the CDR3: TGCGCCAGCAGCTCCTCGCCGGGACAAGGCAGGACTGAAGCTTTCTTT. This gives the protein CASSSSPGQGRTEAFF.

The rearrangement uses TRBV6-1 and TRBJ1-4; D is possibly TRBD1 (6 bases). Germline V gives CDR1 MNHNS, CDR2 SASEGT. This CDR3 contains 14 residues. The V end was cut by 6 bases, the J end by 5 bases, with 13 bases between. The CDR3 region is CASSVTRGNEKLFF. CDR3 DNA: TGTGCCAGCAGCGTAACAAGGGGGAATGAAAAACTGTTTTTT.

Remarks on this clonotype: An end of the junction differs from the germline gene, which may be a read error. The chain uses TRBV20-1 and TRBJ2-4; 7 nucleotides agree with TRBD2. The CDR3 length is 12 residues. Germline assignment: CDR1 DFQATT and CDR2 SNEGSKA (reference sequence). CDR3 residues: CSASGGKSIQYF. The CDR3 DNA sequence: TGCAGTGCTAGCGGGGGGAAAAGCATTCAGTACTTC.

The chain recombines TRBV10-3 with TRBJ2-5, with D unclear. The CDR3 is made up of 13 amino acids. Trimming removed 2 bases from V and 1 base from J, with 5 bases in between. Per the germline V gene, CDR1 is ENHRY and CDR2 is SYGVKD. The CDR3 nucleotides read TGTGCCATCAGTGAGGCATTCCAAGAGACCCAGTACTTC. Amino acids: CAISEAFQETQYF.

V is TRBV5-1 and J is TRBJ1-2; the D gene is possibly TRBD1 (5 bases). This CDR3 is 15 amino acids long. V lost 4 bases, J lost 3 bases, and 16 bases lay in between. Germline loops: CDR1 SGHRS, CDR2 YFSETQ. DNA of the CDR3: TGCGCCAGCAGCCTGCTCGGGGACGAGCACTATGGCTACACCTTC. Protein sequence: CASSLLGDEHYGYTF. The complete variable domain, with remaining parts taken from reference TRBV5-1 and TRBJ1-2, reads KAGVTQTPRYLIKTRGQQVTLSCSPISGHRSVSWYQQTPGQGLQFLFEYFSETQRNKGNFPGRFSGRQFSNSRSEMNVSTLELGDSALYLCASSLLGDEHYGYTFGSGTRLTVV.

This chain links TRBV7-9 with TRBJ1-1; the D gene is possibly TRBD1 (6 bases). The CDR3 totals 15 residues. Germline assignment: CDR1 SEHNR and CDR2 FQNEAQ (reference sequence). Trimming cost V 2 bases and J 5 bases, with 15 bases left between them. This chain's CDR3 is CASSLLRGLDTEAFF. The CDR3, as DNA: TGTGCCAGCAGCTTACTCCGGGGGCTGGATACTGAAGCTTTCTTT. Using reference TRBV7-9 and TRBJ1-1 for the parts outside the CDR3, the full variable domain is DTGVSQNPRHKITKRGQNVTFRCDPISEHNRLYWYRQTLGQGPEFLTYFQNEAQLEKSRLLSDRFSAERPKGSFSTLEIQRTEQGDSAMYLCASSLLRGLDTEAFFGQGTRLTVV.

The V and J genes are TRBV5-4 and TRBJ1-2; 7 bases line up with TRBD1. The ends lost 5 bases at V and 6 bases at J; junction bases unmatched: 10. Germline values: CDR1 SGHNT, CDR2 YYREEE (reference sequence). The CDR3 runs 14 residues. The CDR3 region has the DNA TGTGCCAGCAGGAACGAAGGGGGCTTCCATGGCTACACCTTC. This translates into CASRNEGGFHGYTF. The full variable domain, in which reference TRBV5-4 and TRBJ1-2 provide the parts outside the CDR3, is ETGVTQSPTHLIKTRGQQVTLRCSSQSGHNTVSWYQQALGQGPQFIFQYYREEENGRGNFPPRFSGLQFPNYSSELNVNALELDDSALYLCASRNEGGFHGYTFGSGTRLTVV.